The 25 T cell receptor beta chains given below trace back to one sample, sequenced in a study of cytomegalovirus exposure and HLA in healthy donors. 13 Jbeta primers and 60 Vbeta primers were used for the PCR. TCRdb's table, derived via immunoSEQ multiplex PCR, lists solely in-frame clones and lacks some. Of some 130,000 clones listed, around three quarters were seen once; the top ten hold 2.5% to 4%. Sample: PBMCs. Receptor source: a man in his forties in good health and CMV-seronegative.

The chain uses TRBV10-3 and TRBJ1-5; 8 bases fit TRBD1. Per the germline V gene, CDR1 is ENHRY and CDR2 is SYGVKD. The CDR3 has 13 residues. With 7 bases clipped from V and 2 bases from J, the junction kept 1 base outside the gene matches. CDR3 protein: CAIKGQGNQPQHF. In DNA, the CDR3 is TGTGCCATCAAGGGACAGGGCAATCAGCCCCAGCATTTT.

The rearrangement joins TRBV28 to TRBJ1-5; TRBD1 is a possible D gene (6 bases). V shed 6 bases and J shed 7 bases, with 19 bases lying between them. The CDR3 is 15 residues long. Germline assignment: CDR1 MDHEN and CDR2 SYDVKM. CDR3 nucleotide sequence: TGTGCCAGCAGCCCCACCCGGGGGGGCGGACAGCCCCAGCATTTT. This gives the protein CASSPTRGGGQPQHF.

The chain has TRBV7-9 and TRBJ2-7; possibly TRBD2 for D (6 bases). CDR3 size: 16 residues. Trimming shortened V by 1 base and J by 4 bases, and 17 bases separated the two germline ends. Per the germline V gene, CDR1 is SEHNR and CDR2 is FQNEAQ (reference sequence). CDR3 in DNA: TGTGCCAGCAGCTTAGGGTCGGGGCTAGCGTGGTACGAGCAGTACTTC. Its protein is CASSLGSGLAWYEQYF.

This clone was observed a few times. J is TRBJ1-1 and V is TRBV19; 8 nucleotides agree with TRBD1. The V gene's germline CDR1 is LNHDA and CDR2 SQIVND (reference sequence). Germline trimming cut 4 bases from V and 4 bases from J; bases unmatched to any gene: 5. The CDR3 has 14 residues. The CDR3 here is CASSTGQGSTEAFF. The CDR3 DNA reads as TGTGCCAGTAGTACAGGACAGGGTAGCACTGAAGCTTTCTTT.

V is TRBV29-1 and J is TRBJ2-5; the D gene is possibly TRBD2 (6 bases). The CDR3 loop spans 15 amino acids. Trimming left V 7 bases short and J 1 base short, with 19 bases between. The germline V gene has CDR1 SQVTM and CDR2 ANQGSEA. CDR3 in DNA: TGCAGCGCGTACCCCGGGGGAACAACCCAAGAGACCCAGTACTTC. Its translation is CSAYPGGTTQETQYF.

The chain has TRBV6-1 and TRBJ1-2; D might be TRBD1 (5 bases). Germline CDR1 reads MNHNS; CDR2 reads SASEGT. This CDR3 comprises 14 residues. Trimming took off 7 bases at V and 2 bases at J, with 14 bases between the two ends. The DNA of the CDR3 is TGTGCCAGCACGCTTTGGGACTCGAACTATGGCTACACCTTC. Translation: CASTLWDSNYGYTF.

This clone occurred once. This chain uses TRBV4-3 with TRBJ1-1; TRBD1 might be the D (5 bases). Germline-derived CDR1 and CDR2 are LGHNA and YSLEER. The CDR3 loop spans 19 amino acids. V was cut by 0 bases and J by 1 base, with 21 bases left in between. As DNA, the CDR3 is TGCGCCAGCAGCCAAGAATCGGCATCAAAGAACAGGAAGAACACTGAAGCTTTCTTT. Residues: CASSQESASKNRKNTEAFF.

This clone was seen more than once but under ten times. This chain joins TRBV5-6 and TRBJ1-2; TRBD1 might be the D (5 bases). V shed 1 base and J shed 4 bases, with 8 bases lying between them. The length of the CDR3 is 13 residues. The germline CDR1 and CDR2 sequences are SGHDT and YYEEEE. The DNA of the CDR3 is TGTGCCAGCAGCTTGACAGGAATCTATGGCTACACCTTC. Encoded protein: CASSLTGIYGYTF.

This clone was detected a few times. The V gene is TRBV7-9, the J gene TRBJ2-7, with D possibly being TRBD1 (6 bases). Germline assignment: CDR1 SEHNR and CDR2 FQNEAQ (reference sequence). V lost 6 bases to trimming and J lost 2 bases, with 11 bases between them. The CDR3 sequence is 13 residues long. The CDR3 DNA sequence: TGTGCCAGCAGGCGACAGGACGCCTACGAGCAGTACTTC. Its protein product is CASRRQDAYEQYF. Looking up the rest from reference TRBV7-9 and TRBJ2-7 gives the full variable domain: DTGVSQNPRHKITKRGQNVTFRCDPISEHNRLYWYRQTLGQGPEFLTYFQNEAQLEKSRLLSDRFSAERPKGSFSTLEIQRTEQGDSAMYLCASRRQDAYEQYFGPGTRLTVT.

The chain combines TRBV5-4 with TRBJ2-7; TRBD1 might be the D (6 bases). The CDR3 loop spans 15 amino acids. CDR1 is SGHNT, CDR2 YYREEE, per germline (reference sequence). V was clipped by 1 base and J by 2 bases, with 13 bases between them. The CDR3 sequence is CASSLFGDIPYEQYF. The CDR3 coding sequence is TGTGCCAGCAGCTTGTTTGGGGACATCCCCTACGAGCAGTACTTC.

In this sample, this clone turned up a few times. CDR3 region: CAWRSAAYQPQHF. As DNA, the CDR3 is TGTGCCTGGAGAAGCGCAGCTTATCAGCCCCAGCATTTT. The chain carries TRBV30 and TRBJ1-5, with D hard to call. This CDR3 comprises 13 residues. Trimming took off 3 bases at V and 5 bases at J, with 11 bases between the two ends. Germline V lookup: CDR1 GTSNPN, CDR2 SVGIG (reference sequence).

This chain uses TRBV11-2 with TRBJ2-1, with D possibly being TRBD2 (5 bases). The CDR3 spans 17 residues. V shed 4 bases and J shed 0 bases, with 16 bases lying between them. Germline V lookup: CDR1 SGHAT, CDR2 FQNNGV. The CDR3 sequence is CASSWVPDGSSYNEQFF. The CDR3 DNA sequence: TGTGCCAGCAGCTGGGTCCCGGATGGGAGCTCCTACAATGAGCAGTTCTTC.

The chain uses TRBV28 and TRBJ1-3; D gene unclear. CDR1 and CDR2 from the germline V gene are MDHEN and SYDVKM. The CDR3 extends over 15 amino acids. The V and J ends lost 2 bases and 0 bases respectively, with 8 bases between them. The CDR3 DNA is TGTGCCAGCAGTTTACCGGGGTTCTCTGGAAACACCATATATTTT. Protein: CASSLPGFSGNTIYF.

Here the CDR3 reads CASSLADSVNTEAFF. The CDR3 DNA reads as TGCGCCAGCAGCTTGGCAGACAGCGTGAACACTGAAGCTTTCTTT. The genes are TRBV5-1 and TRBJ1-1; TRBD1 is a possible D gene (5 bases). Germline V lookup: CDR1 SGHRS, CDR2 YFSETQ. The V and J ends lost 0 bases and 0 bases respectively, with 9 bases between them. The CDR3 loop spans 15 amino acids.

This clone has just one count. This chain links TRBV5-6 with TRBJ1-1; D is unresolved. This CDR3 has 13 residues. Trimming removed 2 bases from V and 3 bases from J, with 8 bases in between. Germline-derived CDR1 and CDR2 are SGHDT and YYEEEE. This CDR3 reads CASSLREYTEAFF. CDR3 sequence (DNA): TGTGCCAGCAGCTTAAGGGAGTACACTGAAGCTTTCTTT.

The rearrangement joins TRBV13 to TRBJ1-2; D call uncertain. CDR3 length equals 14 residues. In germline, CDR1 is PRHDT, CDR2 FYEKMQ (reference sequence). V was shortened by 3 bases and J by 1 base, with 9 bases between the two germline ends. The DNA of the CDR3 is TGTGCCAGCAGCTTTGGCCAGAATAACTATGGCTACACCTTC. Translating gives CASSFGQNNYGYTF.

The chain recombines TRBV29-1 with TRBJ1-1; 10 nucleotides align to TRBD1. Germline V CDR1 and CDR2: SQVTM, ANQGSEA. The CDR3 spans 13 residues. V was clipped by 5 bases and J by 4 bases; unmatched bases: 4. For the CDR3, the DNA is TGCAGCGTTACCCGACAGGGGGCCACTGAAGCTTTCTTT. This translates into CSVTRQGATEAFF. Combining the CDR3 with reference TRBV29-1 and TRBJ1-1 gives the whole variable domain SAVISQKPSRDICQRGTSLTIQCQVDSQVTMMFWYRQQPGQSLTLIATANQGSEATYESGFVIDKFPISRPNLTFSTLTVSNMSPEDSSIYLCSVTRQGATEAFFGQGTRLTVV.

The V gene is TRBV18, the J gene TRBJ1-1; 9 bases line up with TRBD1. CDR3 length: 12 amino acids. Trimming at V came to 2 bases and at J to 11 bases, leaving 3 bases not matched to a gene. CDR1 and CDR2 from the germline V gene are KGHSH and LQKENI. In nucleotides, the CDR3 is TGTGCCAGCTCACCAAGCGGGACAGGGGCTTTCTTT. Protein product: CASSPSGTGAFF. The entire variable domain, with the rest obtained from reference TRBV18 and TRBJ1-1, is as follows: NAGVMQNPRHLVRRRGQEARLRCSPMKGHSHVYWYRQLPEEGLKFMVYLQKENIIDESGMPKERFSAEFPKEGPSILRIQQVVRGDSAAYFCASSPSGTGAFFGQGTRLTVV.

J is TRBJ2-3 and V is TRBV25-1; 10 bases fit TRBD1. Germline trimming cut 6 bases from V and 1 base from J; bases unmatched to any gene: 1. The CDR3 is made up of 14 amino acids. Germline lookup yields CDR1 MGHDK and CDR2 SYGVNS. The CDR3 coding sequence is TGTGCCAGCAGGGGGACAGGGGGCACAGATACGCAGTATTTT. This codes for CASRGTGGTDTQYF. Full variable domain (remainder filled in from reference TRBV25-1 and TRBJ2-3): EADIYQTPRYLVIGTGKKITLECSQTMGHDKMYWYQQDPGMELHLIHYSYGVNSTEKGDLSSESTVSRIRTEHFPLTLESARPSHTSQYLCASRGTGGTDTQYFGPGTRLTVL.

This clone was counted once. The chain joins TRBV29-1 to TRBJ2-5; the match to TRBD2 covers 7 bases. CDR3 size: 16 residues. The germline gives CDR1 SQVTM, CDR2 ANQGSEA. Germline trimming cut 5 bases from V and 0 bases from J; bases unmatched to any gene: 12. CDR3 sequence reads: CSVRRQAGAYQETQYF. DNA for the CDR3: TGCAGCGTTAGAAGGCAGGCGGGAGCGTACCAAGAGACCCAGTACTTC. Using reference TRBV29-1 and TRBJ2-5 for the parts outside the CDR3, the full variable domain is SAVISQKPSRDICQRGTSLTIQCQVDSQVTMMFWYRQQPGQSLTLIATANQGSEATYESGFVIDKFPISRPNLTFSTLTVSNMSPEDSSIYLCSVRRQAGAYQETQYFGPGTRLLVL.

The chain combines TRBV28 with TRBJ1-2; 7 bases map to TRBD1. Germline CDR1 MDHEN, CDR2 SYDVKM. V lost 6 bases and J lost 8; bases outside the gene matches: 9. This CDR3 spans 13 amino acids. The CDR3 region has the DNA TGTGCCAGCAGAAATACCGGGACAGCGGGCTACACCTTC. Translation: CASRNTGTAGYTF.

The J gene is TRBJ2-7, the V gene TRBV29-1; the D gene is possibly TRBD2 (5 bases). The CDR3 runs to 16 residues. V lost 1 base and J lost 2, with 18 bases in between. Germline-derived CDR1 and CDR2 are SQVTM and ANQGSEA. The DNA of the CDR3 is TGCAGCGTTGAAGGGGGAGCGTCGGGCACAGCCTACGAGCAGTACTTC. Translated: CSVEGGASGTAYEQYF.

V usage is TRBV6-4 and J usage is TRBJ2-7; 8 nucleotides agree with TRBD1. The germline gives CDR1 MRHNA, CDR2 SNTAGT. After removal of 0 bases from V and 4 bases from J, the junction contained 11 bases not matched to a gene. CDR3 length: 17 residues. This CDR3 reads CASSDSSRDRGSYEQYF. CDR3 coding DNA: TGTGCCAGCAGTGACTCGAGTCGAGACAGGGGATCGTACGAGCAGTACTTC.

The chain links TRBV7-8 to TRBJ2-7; 7 bases are shared with TRBD2. The CDR3 loop spans 15 amino acids. Germline trimming cut 5 bases from V and 0 bases from J; bases unmatched to any gene: 7. Germline-derived CDR1 and CDR2 are SGHVS and FQNEAQ. The CDR3 is CASSRPGLPSYEQYF. The CDR3 DNA is TGTGCCAGCAGCCGCCCGGGACTACCCTCCTACGAGCAGTACTTC.

Details on this clone: Within the sample, other DNA sequences also encode this same CDR3. The V and J genes are TRBV28 and TRBJ1-2; D perhaps matches TRBD1 (5 bases). Germline V gene sequence: CDR1 MDHEN, CDR2 SYDVKM. CDR3 length: 15 amino acids. V dropped 1 base and J dropped 8 bases, with 17 bases sitting between them. In DNA form, the CDR3 reads TGTGCCAGCAGTTTATCCCCAGGGATGGGGTTAGGCTACACCTTC. It is translated as CASSLSPGMGLGYTF.